One and the same sample provided the 10 T cell receptor beta chains below, sequenced in a study of Graves' ophthalmopathy and Graves' hyperthyroidism. Researchers took RNA transcripts and amplified TCR beta CDR3 regions from them. The first round was an RT-PCR with HTBI primers, and the second round was a multiplex PCR. One entry per CDR3 protein results from TCRdb running MiXCR on the multiplex PCR reads. Altogether roughly 610,000 distinct CDR3 sequences are present, about 20% being singletons, with the ten largest covering approximately 7.7%. Source material: peripheral blood. The receptors stem from a woman in her late teens or twenties with stable Graves' hyperthyroidism. Some clones in this sample may be carry-over from other donors' samples.

This chain links TRBV6-5 with TRBJ2-7, with D possibly being TRBD1 or TRBD2 (5 bases each). Germline loops: CDR1 MNHEY, CDR2 SVGAGI. V lost 2 bases, J lost 3 bases, and 11 bases lay in between. The CDR3 covers 14 residues. CDR3 amino acids: CASSYGGIGYEQYF. CDR3 in DNA: TGTGCCAGCAGTTACGGGGGAATTGGCTACGAGCAGTACTTC.

This chain connects TRBV5-1 to TRBJ1-2; 9 nucleotides align to TRBD1. The ends lost 3 bases at V and 6 bases at J; junction bases unmatched: 6. The CDR3 runs to 14 residues. The V gene's germline CDR1 is SGHRS and CDR2 YFSETQ. The CDR3 protein is CASSSTGQGDGYTF. In nucleotides, the CDR3 is TGCGCCAGCAGCTCAACGGGACAGGGCGATGGCTACACCTTC. The whole variable domain, filled in from reference TRBV5-1 and TRBJ1-2, reads KAGVTQTPRYLIKTRGQQVTLSCSPISGHRSVSWYQQTPGQGLQFLFEYFSETQRNKGNFPGRFSGRQFSNSRSEMNVSTLELGDSALYLCASSSTGQGDGYTFGSGTRLTVV.

This clonotype appeared a few times. The V and J genes are TRBV5-1 and TRBJ1-1; tentatively, D is TRBD1 (6 bases). Germline CDR1 and CDR2: SGHRS and YFSETQ. V was trimmed by 4 bases and J by 1 base, leaving 11 bases between them. The CDR3 contains 14 residues. CDR3 in amino acids: CASSVTQGNTEAFF. In DNA, the CDR3 is TGCGCCAGCAGCGTGACACAGGGGAACACTGAAGCTTTCTTT. The variable domain in full, with the rest retrieved from reference TRBV5-1 and TRBJ1-1, is KAGVTQTPRYLIKTRGQQVTLSCSPISGHRSVSWYQQTPGQGLQFLFEYFSETQRNKGNFPGRFSGRQFSNSRSEMNVSTLELGDSALYLCASSVTQGNTEAFFGQGTRLTVV.

In this sample, this clonotype turned up many times. The CDR3 bases are TGTGCCACCAGTGACCCGAGGGACAGGGGGAACACTGAAGCTTTCTTT. Translated, it gives CATSDPRDRGNTEAFF. J is TRBJ1-1 and V is TRBV24-1, with 10 bases matching TRBD1. The germline V gene has CDR1 KGHDR and CDR2 SFDVKD. V dropped 4 bases and J dropped 1; count of bases not matched to a gene: 5. This CDR3 has 16 residues.

This clonotype was seen repeatedly, ten times or more. The chain joins TRBV10-3 to TRBJ2-5; D unclear. Trimming took 7 bases from V and 5 from J, leaving 8 bases between them. The V gene's germline CDR1 is ENHRY and CDR2 SYGVKD. The CDR3 covers 11 residues. The CDR3 coding sequence is TGTGCCATCAAGATAGAGGAGACCCAGTACTTC. Its protein product is CAIKIEETQYF.

The chain uses TRBV19 and TRBJ1-2, with D unresolved. Trimming stripped 6 bases from V and 1 base from J, with 30 bases between. Germline CDR1 LNHDA, CDR2 SQIVND (reference sequence). The CDR3 loop spans 20 amino acids. The CDR3, as DNA: TGTGCCAGTAGGAGCCCCTACTGGCTTAATATTAGACCGATTAACTATGGCTACACCTTC. Its protein product is CASRSPYWLNIRPINYGYTF.

The CDR3 DNA reads TGTGCCAGTAGTTCTGGACAGGAGTACTCCGAAGCTTTCTTT. Its protein product is CASSSGQEYSEAFF. This sequence joins TRBV19 and TRBJ1-1; 7 bases agree with TRBD1. V lost 5 bases and J lost 8; bases outside the gene matches: 11. This CDR3 is 14 amino acids long. In germline, CDR1 is LNHDA, CDR2 SQIVND (reference sequence).

There are many counts of this clonotype. This sequence joins TRBV5-4 and TRBJ2-5, with D uncertain. CDR3 length equals 14 residues. Germline CDR1 SGHNT, CDR2 YYREEE (reference sequence). Between the trimmed V and J ends, which lost 0 bases and 2 bases, there was a span of 8 bases. The CDR3 DNA reads TGTGCCAGCAGCTTGGAGGGATGGCAAGAGACCCAGTACTTC. It codes for CASSLEGWQETQYF.

This clonotype was detected only a few times. A single base separates this from a much larger clone, so it may be a read error. This sequence joins TRBV28 and TRBJ2-7; TRBD1 might be the D (5 bases). Germline V gene lookup returns CDR1 MDHEN and CDR2 SYDVKM. This CDR3 is 13 amino acids long. CDR3 sequence (DNA): TGTGTCAGCAGGGCCAGTTGGGGCTACGAGCAGTACTTC. The encoded protein is CVSRASWGYEQYF.

This clonotype was observed at least ten times. The V and J genes are TRBV20-1 and TRBJ1-2; 9 nucleotides line up with TRBD1. Germline V gene data show CDR1 as DFQATT and CDR2 as SNEGSKA (reference sequence). V was pared by 6 bases and J by 2 bases, with 4 bases of the junction left unmatched. The CDR3 extends over 13 amino acids. CDR3 DNA: TGCAGTGCCAGGGACAGGGTAAACTATGGCTACACCTTC. Its protein is CSARDRVNYGYTF.